This T cell receptor beta chain stems from a study of T-cell memory formation after mild COVID-19. Findings of the study overall: Contracting clones from day 15 to 85 showed balanced CD4/CD8; later expanders favored CD4+.

The CDR3 is 15 residues long. Trimming at V came to 1 base and at J to 3 bases, leaving 3 bases not matched to a gene. Per germline, CDR1 MNHEY and CDR2 SVGAGI. This clonotype was picked up many times. Antigen: not known. One entry per CDR3 protein, called by TCRdb with MiXCR from the 5' RACE reads. The sample includes under 250,000 distinct CDR3 sequences, over 9.5% of them seen just once. The receptor comes from a man aged 18 to 30 who had mild COVID-19 (a few samples of this study predate the infection). Cell type and time point are not known. This chain connects TRBV6-5 to TRBJ1-2, with 9 positions matching TRBD1. Specimen: PBMCs or a T cell subset sorted from them (not recorded which). The CDR3 coding sequence is TGTGCCAGCAGTTACTGGGACAGGGCCGACTATGGCTACACCTTC. This gives the protein CASSYWDRADYGYTF.